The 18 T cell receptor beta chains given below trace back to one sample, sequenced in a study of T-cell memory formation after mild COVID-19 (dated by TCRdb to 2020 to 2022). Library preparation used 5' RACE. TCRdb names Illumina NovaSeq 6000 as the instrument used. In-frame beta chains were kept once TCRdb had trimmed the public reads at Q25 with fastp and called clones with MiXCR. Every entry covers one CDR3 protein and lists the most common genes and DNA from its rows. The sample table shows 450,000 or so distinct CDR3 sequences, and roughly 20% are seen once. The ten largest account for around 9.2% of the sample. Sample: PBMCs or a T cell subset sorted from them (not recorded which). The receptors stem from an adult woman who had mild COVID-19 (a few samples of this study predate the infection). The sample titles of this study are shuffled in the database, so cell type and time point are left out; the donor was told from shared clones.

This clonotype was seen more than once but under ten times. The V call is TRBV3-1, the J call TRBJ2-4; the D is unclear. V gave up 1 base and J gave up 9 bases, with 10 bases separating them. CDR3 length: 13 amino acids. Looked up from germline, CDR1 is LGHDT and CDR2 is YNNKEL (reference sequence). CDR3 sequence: CASSQGTNGIQYF. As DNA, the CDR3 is TGTGCCAGCAGCCAAGGGACGAACGGCATTCAGTACTTC.

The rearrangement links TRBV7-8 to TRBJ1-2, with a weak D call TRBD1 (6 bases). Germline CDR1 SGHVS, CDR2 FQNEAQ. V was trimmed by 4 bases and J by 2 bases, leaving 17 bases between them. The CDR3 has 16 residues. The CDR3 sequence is CASSSYQDSRNYGYTF. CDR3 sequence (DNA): TGTGCCAGCAGCTCCTACCAGGACAGCCGGAACTATGGCTACACCTTC.

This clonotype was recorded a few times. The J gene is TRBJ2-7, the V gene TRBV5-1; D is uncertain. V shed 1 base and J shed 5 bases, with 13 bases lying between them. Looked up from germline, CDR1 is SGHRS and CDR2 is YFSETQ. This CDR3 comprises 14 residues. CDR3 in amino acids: CASSLKGIPNEQYF. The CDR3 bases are TGCGCCAGCAGCTTGAAAGGGATCCCGAACGAGCAGTACTTC.

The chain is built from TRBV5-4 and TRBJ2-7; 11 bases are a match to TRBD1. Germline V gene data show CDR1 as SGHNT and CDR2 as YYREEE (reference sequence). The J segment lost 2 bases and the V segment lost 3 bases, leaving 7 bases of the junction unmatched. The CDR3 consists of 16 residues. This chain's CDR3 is CASSSDGGQGAYEQYF. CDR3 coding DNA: TGTGCCAGCAGCTCCGACGGGGGACAGGGGGCCTACGAGCAGTACTTC.

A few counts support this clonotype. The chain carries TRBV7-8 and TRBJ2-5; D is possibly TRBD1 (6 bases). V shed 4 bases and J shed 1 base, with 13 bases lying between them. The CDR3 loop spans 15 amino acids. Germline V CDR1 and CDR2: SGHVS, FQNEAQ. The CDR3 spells CASSSRTVFQETQYF. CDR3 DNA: TGTGCCAGCAGCTCAAGGACAGTATTCCAAGAGACCCAGTACTTC.

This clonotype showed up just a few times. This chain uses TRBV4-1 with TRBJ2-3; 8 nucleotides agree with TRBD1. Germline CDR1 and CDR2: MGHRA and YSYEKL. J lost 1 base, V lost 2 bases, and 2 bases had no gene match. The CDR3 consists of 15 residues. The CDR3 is CASSQQGQGTDTQYF. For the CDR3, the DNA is TGCGCCAGCAGCCAACAGGGACAGGGCACAGATACGCAGTATTTT.

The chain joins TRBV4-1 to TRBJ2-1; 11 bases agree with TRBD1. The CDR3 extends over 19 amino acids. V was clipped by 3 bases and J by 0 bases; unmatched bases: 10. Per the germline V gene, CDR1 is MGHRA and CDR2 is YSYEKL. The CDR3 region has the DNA TGCGCCAGCAGCCAGGGACAGGGGGTTCCCTTGTACTCCTACAATGAGCAGTTCTTC. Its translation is CASSQGQGVPLYSYNEQFF.

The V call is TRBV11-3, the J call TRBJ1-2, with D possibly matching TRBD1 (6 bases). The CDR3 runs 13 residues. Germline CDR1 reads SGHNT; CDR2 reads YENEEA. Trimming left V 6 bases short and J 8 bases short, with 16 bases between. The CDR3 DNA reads TGTGCCAGCAGTTCTGTTGGGGGCGAAGGCTACACCTTC. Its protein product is CASSSVGGEGYTF.

The CDR3 reads CASSPRPTSGGVTGELFF. CDR3 coding DNA: TGTGCCAGCAGCCCACGCCCGACTAGCGGGGGGGTAACCGGGGAGCTGTTTTTT. The chain employs TRBV5-4 and TRBJ2-2, with 14 bases identical to TRBD2. This CDR3 has 18 residues. CDR1 and CDR2 from the germline V gene are SGHNT and YYREEE (reference sequence). V lost 4 bases to trimming and J lost 5 bases; unmatched junction nucleotides: 10.

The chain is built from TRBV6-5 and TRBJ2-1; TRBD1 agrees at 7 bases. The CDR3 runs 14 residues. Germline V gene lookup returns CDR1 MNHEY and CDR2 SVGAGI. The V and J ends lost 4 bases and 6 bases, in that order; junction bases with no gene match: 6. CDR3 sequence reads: CASSWNRGGNEQFF. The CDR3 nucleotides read TGTGCCAGCAGTTGGAACAGGGGCGGCAATGAGCAGTTCTTC.

The CDR3 DNA reads as TGTGCCAGCAGTTATGGGACCGGGACTTATAACAATGAGCAGTTCTTC. Amino acids: CASSYGTGTYNNEQFF. This chain uses TRBV12-3 or TRBV12-4 with TRBJ2-1; weak D call: TRBD2 (6 bases). Deletions cut 4 bases from V and 5 bases from J, with 18 bases between. The CDR3 covers 16 residues.

The CDR3 nucleotides read TGTGCCAGCAGCTTACTGGACAGCTGGGATACGCAGTATTTT. It codes for CASSLLDSWDTQYF. This rearrangement joins TRBV7-6 to TRBJ2-3; perhaps TRBD1 as D (6 bases). Germline V gene sequence: CDR1 SGHVS, CDR2 FNYEAQ. CDR3 length: 14 amino acids. V lost 2 bases and J lost 6, with 12 bases in between.

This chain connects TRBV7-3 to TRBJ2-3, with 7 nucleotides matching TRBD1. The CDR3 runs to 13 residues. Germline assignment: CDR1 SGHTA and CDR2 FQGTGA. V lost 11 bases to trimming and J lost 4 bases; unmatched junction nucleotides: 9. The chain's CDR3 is CAGAATGADTQYF. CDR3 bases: TGTGCCGGTGCGGCTACAGGGGCAGATACGCAGTATTTT.

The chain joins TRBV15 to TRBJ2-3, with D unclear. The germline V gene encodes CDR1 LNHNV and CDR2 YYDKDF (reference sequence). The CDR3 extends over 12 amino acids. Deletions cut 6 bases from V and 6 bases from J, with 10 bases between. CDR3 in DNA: TGTGCCACCAGTGGTCACAGTGATACGCAGTATTTT. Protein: CATSGHSDTQYF.

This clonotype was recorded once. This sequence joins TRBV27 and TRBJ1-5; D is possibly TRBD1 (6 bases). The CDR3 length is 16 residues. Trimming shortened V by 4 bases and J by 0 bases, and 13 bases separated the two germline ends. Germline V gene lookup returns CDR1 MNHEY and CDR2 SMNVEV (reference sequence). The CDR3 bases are TGTGCCAGCAGTTCCAAACAGGGTAGTAGCAATCAGCCCCAGCATTTT. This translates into CASSSKQGSSNQPQHF.

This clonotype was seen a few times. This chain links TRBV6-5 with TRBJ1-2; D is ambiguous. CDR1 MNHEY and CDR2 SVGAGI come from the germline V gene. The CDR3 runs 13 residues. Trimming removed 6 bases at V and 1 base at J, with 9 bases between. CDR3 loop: CASSLNDNYGYTF. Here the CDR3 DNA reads TGTGCCAGCAGCTTAAACGATAACTATGGCTACACCTTC.

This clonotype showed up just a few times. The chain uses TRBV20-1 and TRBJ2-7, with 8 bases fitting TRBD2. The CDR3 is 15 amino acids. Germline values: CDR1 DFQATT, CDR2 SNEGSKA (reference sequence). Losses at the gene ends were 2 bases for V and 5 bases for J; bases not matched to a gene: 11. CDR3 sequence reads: CSARSASGPGDEQYF. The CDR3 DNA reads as TGCAGTGCTAGATCGGCTAGCGGGCCTGGGGACGAGCAGTACTTC.

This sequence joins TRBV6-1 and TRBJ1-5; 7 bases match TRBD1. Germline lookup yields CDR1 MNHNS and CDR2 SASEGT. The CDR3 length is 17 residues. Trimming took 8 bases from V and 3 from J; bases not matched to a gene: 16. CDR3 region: CASYTRGGRGFNQPQHF. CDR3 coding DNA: TGTGCCAGCTATACCAGGGGGGGAAGAGGATTCAATCAGCCCCAGCATTTT.